This passage covers 26 T cell receptor beta chains from one sample sequenced in a study of cytomegalovirus exposure and HLA in healthy donors (dated by TCRdb to about 2017). The method was the immunoSEQ multiplex PCR assay. A mixture of 60 forward primers for TCR Vbeta segments and 13 reverse primers for TCR Jbeta segments was used in the multiplex PCR. Entries here come from immuneACCESS through TCRdb and include only in-frame sequences with V and J called. Some clones fail to appear in such tables; in the studies checked, an unresolved V gene covers under half of the shortfall, and the cause of the remainder is unknown. Recorded for this sample are 200,000 or so clones; 76% of them occurred a single time. Clones ranked in the top ten supply 0.6% to 0.65% of the sample. The sequenced sample consisted of PBMCs. These receptors were taken from a man between 18 and 35 years old in good health and CMV-seronegative.

The CDR3, as DNA: TGTGCCAGCAGTGGGACAGGATATGGCTACACCTTC. Translating gives CASSGTGYGYTF. This sequence joins TRBV6-4 and TRBJ1-2; 7 bases match TRBD1. The germline V gene has CDR1 MRHNA and CDR2 SNTAGT. The CDR3 runs 12 residues. V trimming: 4 bases; J trimming: 5 bases; junction bases outside the gene matches: 1.

CDR3 bases: TGTGCCAGCAGGCGGGGGCTCAATCAGCCCCAGCATTTT. This gives the protein CASRRGLNQPQHF. This chain links TRBV27 with TRBJ1-5; D might be TRBD1 (6 bases). V was clipped by 6 bases and J by 3 bases, with 9 bases between them. This CDR3 region has 13 residues. Germline values: CDR1 MNHEY, CDR2 SMNVEV (reference sequence).

V is TRBV6-6 and J is TRBJ2-7; D is undetermined. Per germline, CDR1 MNHNY and CDR2 SVGAGI (reference sequence). V gave up 0 bases and J gave up 4 bases, with 13 bases separating them. This CDR3 has 15 residues. The CDR3 spells CASSYSRSGGYEQYF. The CDR3, as DNA: TGTGCCAGCAGTTACTCCCGGTCGGGTGGGTACGAGCAGTACTTC.

The chain combines TRBV19 with TRBJ2-5, with 13 nucleotides matching TRBD2. Looked up from germline, CDR1 is LNHDA and CDR2 is SQIVND (reference sequence). Germline trimming cut 5 bases from V and 5 bases from J; bases unmatched to any gene: 11. The CDR3 has 17 amino acids. The CDR3 DNA reads TGTGCCAGTAGTCAGGGAAGGGGACTAGCGGGACGGGAGACCCAGTACTTC. Its protein product is CASSQGRGLAGRETQYF.

This clone was picked up one time. The genes are TRBV10-3 and TRBJ2-3; TRBD2 agrees at 7 bases. Unmatched junction bases numbered 9, after V lost 8 bases and J lost 4 bases. CDR1 and CDR2 (germline): ENHRY, SYGVKD. There are 14 residues in the CDR3. This chain's CDR3 is CAILRSGTPDTQYF. CDR3 nucleotide sequence: TGTGCCATCCTTAGGAGCGGGACTCCAGATACGCAGTATTTT.

The V gene is TRBV9, the J gene TRBJ1-1; tentatively, D is TRBD1 (5 bases). The length of the CDR3 is 12 residues. V was pared by 4 bases and J by 5 bases, with 9 bases between. CDR1 is SGDLS, CDR2 YYNGEE, per germline. DNA of the CDR3: TGTGCCAGCAGCATCCCAGGGACTGAAGCTTTCTTT. Translation: CASSIPGTEAFF.

V usage is TRBV28 and J usage is TRBJ1-2; TRBD1 agrees at 10 bases. The CDR3 contains 16 residues. Germline lookup yields CDR1 MDHEN and CDR2 SYDVKM. Germline trimming cut 8 bases from V and 4 bases from J; bases unmatched to any gene: 13. This CDR3 reads CASGNPDRGRGYGYTF. CDR3 nucleotide sequence: TGTGCCAGCGGTAATCCTGACAGGGGGCGCGGCTATGGCTACACCTTC.

The J gene is TRBJ2-3, the V gene TRBV30; D gene ambiguous. The length of the CDR3 is 12 residues. V lost 1 base and J 4 bases, leaving 6 bases between the germline ends. Per germline, CDR1 GTSNPN and CDR2 SVGIG (reference sequence). The CDR3 DNA is TGTGCCTGGAGTGGGGCCGCAGATACGCAGTATTTT. Translating it yields CAWSGAADTQYF.

The chain is built from TRBV5-1 and TRBJ1-1; D possibly corresponds to TRBD1 (6 bases). V was trimmed by 6 bases and J by 1 base, leaving 16 bases between them. Per the germline V gene, CDR1 is SGHRS and CDR2 is YFSETQ. CDR3 size: 15 residues. CDR3 loop: CASTPRQGRNTEAFF. CDR3 in DNA: TGCGCCAGCACCCCTCGGCAGGGGAGGAACACTGAAGCTTTCTTT.

The chain uses TRBV27 and TRBJ2-5; 7 bases align to TRBD1. Germline V gene sequence: CDR1 MNHEY, CDR2 SMNVEV (reference sequence). The CDR3 has 16 residues. The V segment lost 6 bases and the J segment 1 base; nucleotides outside the gene matches: 11. The CDR3 sequence: CASSHRQGTFQETQYF. The CDR3 DNA follows: TGTGCCAGCAGCCACAGACAGGGTACCTTCCAAGAGACCCAGTACTTC.

The chain has TRBV7-9 and TRBJ1-1, with no clear D. Trimming took 4 bases from V and 1 from J, leaving 16 bases between them. Germline-derived CDR1 and CDR2 are SEHNR and FQNEAQ (reference sequence). The CDR3 loop spans 16 amino acids. This CDR3 is CASSSEVLRENTEAFF. In DNA, the CDR3 is TGTGCCAGCAGCTCCGAGGTATTGCGGGAGAACACTGAAGCTTTCTTT.

V gene TRBV29-1 combines with J gene TRBJ1-1, with a tentative D call TRBD1 (6 bases). V was clipped by 6 bases and J by 4 bases, with 15 bases between them. Germline CDR1 SQVTM, CDR2 ANQGSEA. The CDR3 is 13 residues long. The CDR3 nucleotides are TGCAGCGTATTACAGGGTGGGAGCACTGAAGCTTTCTTT. This encodes CSVLQGGSTEAFF.

The chain uses TRBV6-5 and TRBJ2-1; D gene unclear. Trimming cost V 3 bases and J 7 bases, with 13 bases left between them. Germline V gene lookup returns CDR1 MNHEY and CDR2 SVGAGI. CDR3 length: 14 residues. The CDR3 region is CASSYIGFGNEQFF. DNA for the CDR3: TGTGCCAGCAGTTATATAGGCTTCGGGAATGAGCAGTTCTTC.

The rearrangement joins TRBV7-9 to TRBJ2-1; TRBD2 matches at 13 bases. Germline V gene lookup returns CDR1 SEHNR and CDR2 FQNEAQ (reference sequence). The CDR3 spans 17 residues. V shed 5 bases and J 4 bases; nucleotides not matched to a gene: 8. This chain's CDR3 is CASSRRTSGSQYNEQFF. The CDR3 DNA follows: TGTGCCAGCAGCCGGAGGACTAGCGGGAGCCAATACAATGAGCAGTTCTTC.

V usage is TRBV5-6 and J usage is TRBJ1-2; D might be TRBD1 (5 bases). Trimming cost V 3 bases and J 2 bases, with 8 bases left between them. The CDR3 is 13 residues long. From germline, CDR1 is SGHDT and CDR2 YYEEEE. Here the CDR3 reads CASSSTVNYGYTF. The CDR3 DNA is TGTGCCAGCAGCTCGACAGTGAACTATGGCTACACCTTC.

V is TRBV7-9 and J is TRBJ1-2; 8 bases map to TRBD1. The length of the CDR3 is 14 residues. Trimming removed 5 bases from V and 6 bases from J; junction bases left unmatched: 8. Germline CDR1 is SEHNR and CDR2 is FQNEAQ (reference sequence). The DNA of the CDR3 is TGTGCCAGCAGCACACCGGACAGGGCGAATGGCTACACCTTC. Translating gives CASSTPDRANGYTF.

The chain is built from TRBV2 and TRBJ1-2; D unresolved. The CDR3 spans 13 residues. Between the trimmed V and J ends, which lost 6 bases and 9 bases, there was a span of 17 bases. Germline CDR1 is SNHLY and CDR2 is FYNNEI. The CDR3 DNA reads TGTGCCAGCAGACTGGCCCATGAGGACTGCTACACCTTC. Translation: CASRLAHEDCYTF.

The chain joins TRBV6-1 to TRBJ1-3; perhaps TRBD1 as D (5 bases). The V and J ends lost 6 bases and 4 bases respectively, with 16 bases between them. This CDR3 is 15 amino acids long. Germline V gene data show CDR1 as MNHNS and CDR2 as SASEGT. The CDR3 loop is CASRDPTAGGNTIYF. Written as DNA, the CDR3 is TGTGCCAGCAGAGACCCTACGGCAGGGGGAAACACCATATATTTT.

This clone was detected a few times. The chain joins TRBV30 to TRBJ2-2, with 11 bases fitting TRBD1. J gave up 3 bases and V 7 bases, and 7 bases lay outside the gene matches. Germline loops: CDR1 GTSNPN, CDR2 SVGIG (reference sequence). The CDR3 contains 15 residues. The CDR3 region is CASWTGGMYTGELFF. The CDR3 DNA reads TGTGCCTCTTGGACAGGGGGCATGTACACCGGGGAGCTGTTTTTT. Filled out from reference TRBV30 and TRBJ2-2, the complete variable domain reads SQTIHQWPATLVQPVGSPLSLECTVEGTSNPNLYWYRQAAGRGLQLLFYSVGIGQISSEVPQNLSASRPQDRQFILSSKKLLLSDSGFYLCASWTGGMYTGELFFGEGSRLTVL.

This clone appeared once. The chain couples TRBV6-7 to TRBJ1-5, with TRBD1 as a possible D gene (6 bases). TRBV6-7 is an open reading frame whose function is uncertain. The germline V and J ends were trimmed by 4 bases and 0 bases, with 16 bases remaining between them. This CDR3 has 17 amino acids. The CDR3 coding sequence is TGTGCCAGCAGTTCCGCCTTCAGGGGCCATAGCAATCAGCCCCAGCATTTT. Its translation: CASSSAFRGHSNQPQHF.

J is TRBJ1-1 and V is TRBV9; D is unclear. With 0 bases removed from V and 1 base from J, the gap between germline ends came to 7 bases. Germline CDR1 SGDLS, CDR2 YYNGEE. This CDR3 is 14 amino acids long. The CDR3 region has the DNA TGTGCCAGCAGCGTAGTGGAGTCGAACACTGAAGCTTTCTTT. The encoded protein is CASSVVESNTEAFF.

The V and J genes are TRBV5-1 and TRBJ2-1; 9 bases map to TRBD2. From germline, CDR1 is SGHRS and CDR2 YFSETQ. J lost 4 bases, V lost 0 bases, and 5 bases had no gene match. There are 16 residues in the CDR3. This CDR3 is CASSLAGTSIYNEQFF. DNA for the CDR3: TGCGCCAGCAGCTTGGCCGGGACTAGCATTTACAATGAGCAGTTCTTC.

Only one count was recorded for this clone. The chain joins TRBV5-4 to TRBJ1-2; 10 bases line up with TRBD1. The CDR3 is 17 residues long. CDR1 SGHNT and CDR2 YYREEE come from the germline V gene (reference sequence). With 10 bases clipped from V and 0 bases from J, the junction kept 15 bases outside the gene matches. The CDR3 sequence: CADAPRDRGFSNYGYTF. The DNA for the CDR3 is TGTGCCGACGCCCCCCGGGACAGGGGTTTTTCTAACTATGGCTACACCTTC.

The rearrangement joins TRBV27 to TRBJ2-3, with unresolved D. In germline, CDR1 is MNHEY, CDR2 SMNVEV (reference sequence). The CDR3 runs to 12 residues. The V end lost 8 bases, the J end lost 3 bases, and 9 bases lay between the germline ends. In DNA form, the CDR3 reads TGTGCCAGCGGCCTCCTTACAGATACGCAGTATTTT. It is translated as CASGLLTDTQYF.

The gene calls are TRBV21-1 and TRBJ1-1; whether TRBD1, the table's D call, matches the DNA was not checked. TRBV21-1 is recorded as a pseudogene. This CDR3 has 14 residues. Here the CDR3 DNA reads TGTGCCAGCAGCAATCGACAGGGTAAGGCTGAAGCTTTCTTT. It is translated as CASSNRQGKAEAFF.

The rearrangement links TRBV30 to TRBJ2-7; TRBD1 aligns across 8 bases. Trimming cost V 3 bases and J 2 bases; bases outside gene matches: 15. CDR1 and CDR2 from the germline V gene are GTSNPN and SVGIG (reference sequence). This CDR3 contains 17 residues. CDR3 loop: CAWRRAGGTPLPYEQYF. For the CDR3, the DNA is TGTGCCTGGAGAAGGGCAGGGGGCACCCCTCTCCCCTACGAGCAGTACTTC.